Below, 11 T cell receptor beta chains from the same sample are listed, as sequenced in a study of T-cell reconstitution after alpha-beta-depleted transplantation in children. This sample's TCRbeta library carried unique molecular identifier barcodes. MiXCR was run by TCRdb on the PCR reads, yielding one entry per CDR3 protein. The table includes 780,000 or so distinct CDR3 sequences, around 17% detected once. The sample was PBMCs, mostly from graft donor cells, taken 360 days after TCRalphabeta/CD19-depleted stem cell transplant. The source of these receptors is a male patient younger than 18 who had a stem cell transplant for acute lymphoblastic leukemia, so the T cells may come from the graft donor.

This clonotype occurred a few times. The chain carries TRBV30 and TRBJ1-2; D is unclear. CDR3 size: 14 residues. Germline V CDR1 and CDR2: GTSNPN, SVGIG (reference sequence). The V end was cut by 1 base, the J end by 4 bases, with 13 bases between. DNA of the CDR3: TGTGCCTGGAGTGCTCCGGGCTGGAGCTATGGCTACACCTTC. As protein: CAWSAPGWSYGYTF.

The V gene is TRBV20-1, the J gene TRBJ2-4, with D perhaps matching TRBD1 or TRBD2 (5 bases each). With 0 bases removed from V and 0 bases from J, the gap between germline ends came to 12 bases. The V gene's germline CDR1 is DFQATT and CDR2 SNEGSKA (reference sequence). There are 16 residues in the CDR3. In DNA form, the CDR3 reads TGCAGTGCTAGAGACTGGGACCCGTTAGCCAAAAACATTCAGTACTTC. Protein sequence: CSARDWDPLAKNIQYF.

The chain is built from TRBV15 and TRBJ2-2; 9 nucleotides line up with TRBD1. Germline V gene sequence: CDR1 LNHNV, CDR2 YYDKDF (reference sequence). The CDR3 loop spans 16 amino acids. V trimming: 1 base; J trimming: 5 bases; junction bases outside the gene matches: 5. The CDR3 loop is CATSRGGTGKTGELFF. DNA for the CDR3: TGTGCCACCAGCAGAGGGGGGACAGGGAAAACCGGGGAGCTGTTTTTT.

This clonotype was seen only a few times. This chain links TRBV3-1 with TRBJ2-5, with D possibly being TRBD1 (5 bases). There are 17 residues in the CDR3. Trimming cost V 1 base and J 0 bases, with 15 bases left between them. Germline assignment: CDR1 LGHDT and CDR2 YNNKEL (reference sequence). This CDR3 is CASSQVEGENYQETQYF. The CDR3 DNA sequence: TGTGCCAGCAGCCAAGTCGAAGGGGAAAACTACCAAGAGACCCAGTACTTC.

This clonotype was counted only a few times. The CDR3 reads CASSLKGAGNQPQHF. The CDR3 coding sequence is TGTGCCAGCAGTTTAAAGGGGGCGGGAAATCAGCCCCAGCATTTT. The chain is built from TRBV12-3 or TRBV12-4 and TRBJ1-5; 7 bases align to TRBD1. V lost 2 bases, J lost 4 bases, and 5 bases stayed unmatched. The CDR3 runs to 15 residues.

CDR3 residues: CVPQGLSEAFF. CDR3 DNA sequence: TGCGTCCCCCAGGGATTGTCTGAAGCTTTCTTT. The chain is built from TRBV29-1 and TRBJ1-1; D is possibly TRBD1 (5 bases). Germline-derived CDR1 and CDR2 are SQVTM and ANQGSEA. This CDR3 spans 11 amino acids.

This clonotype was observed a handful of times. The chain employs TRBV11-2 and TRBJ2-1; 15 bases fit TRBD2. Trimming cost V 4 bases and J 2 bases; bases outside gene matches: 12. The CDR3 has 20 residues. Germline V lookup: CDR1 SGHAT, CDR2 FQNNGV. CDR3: CASSYPTGLAGGSPYNEQFF. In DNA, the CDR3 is TGTGCCAGCAGCTACCCCACAGGACTAGCGGGAGGGTCCCCCTACAATGAGCAGTTCTTC.

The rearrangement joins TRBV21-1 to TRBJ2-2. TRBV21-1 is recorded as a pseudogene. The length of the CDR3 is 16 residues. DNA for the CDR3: TGTGCCAGCAGCTCCGGACGGTTAGAGAACACCGGGGAGCTGTTTTTT. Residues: CASSSGRLENTGELFF.

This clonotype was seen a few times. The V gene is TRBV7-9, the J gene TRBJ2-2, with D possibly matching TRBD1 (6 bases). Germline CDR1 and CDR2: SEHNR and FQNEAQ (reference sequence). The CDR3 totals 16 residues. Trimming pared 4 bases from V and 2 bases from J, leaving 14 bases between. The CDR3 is CASSSTGTLNTGELFF. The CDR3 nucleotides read TGTGCCAGCAGCTCCACCGGGACATTAAACACCGGGGAGCTGTTTTTT.

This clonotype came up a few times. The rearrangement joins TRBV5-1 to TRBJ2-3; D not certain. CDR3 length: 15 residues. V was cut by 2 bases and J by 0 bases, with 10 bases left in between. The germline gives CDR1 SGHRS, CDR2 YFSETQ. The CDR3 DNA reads TGCGCCAGCAGCTTCTCTGTCCCTAGCACAGATACGCAGTATTTT. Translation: CASSFSVPSTDTQYF.

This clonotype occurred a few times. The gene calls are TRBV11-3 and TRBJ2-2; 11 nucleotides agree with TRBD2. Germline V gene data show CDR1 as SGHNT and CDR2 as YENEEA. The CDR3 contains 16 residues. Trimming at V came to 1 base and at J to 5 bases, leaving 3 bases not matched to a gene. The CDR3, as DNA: TGTGCCAGCAGCTTAGCCCGGACTAGCGGGACCGGGGAGCTGTTTTTT. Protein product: CASSLARTSGTGELFF.